This section outlines one T cell receptor (beta chain) sequence together with its context. Its antigen remains unidentified. This specimen belongs to a study of T cell responses to AZD1222 COVID-19 vaccine. Study information: Samples with a second dose at about 4 or about 12 weeks were pooled together.

Repertoires were generated with immunoSEQ multiplex PCR, while TCRdb's copy carries only in-frame clones and drops some. The sample lists 65,000 to 75,000 clones; 84% were seen once. V trimming: 5 bases; J trimming: 5 bases; junction bases outside the gene matches: 8. Germline CDR1 is MDHEN and CDR2 is SYDVKM. The CDR3 extends over 14 amino acids. Study outcomes and limitations: Repertoires in all cases were sampled only once the peak T cell response had passed. Nearly half of spike-specific TCRs reportedly go after variant regions that carry no mutations.

Source: peripheral blood, taken on day 0 of AZD1222 vaccination. The origin of this receptor is an adult in good health. The genes are TRBV28 and TRBJ2-5, with 7 bases that match TRBD2. This CDR3 is CASSPLLATETQYF. The DNA for the CDR3 is TGTGCCAGCAGTCCTCTACTAGCGACGGAGACCCAGTACTTC.